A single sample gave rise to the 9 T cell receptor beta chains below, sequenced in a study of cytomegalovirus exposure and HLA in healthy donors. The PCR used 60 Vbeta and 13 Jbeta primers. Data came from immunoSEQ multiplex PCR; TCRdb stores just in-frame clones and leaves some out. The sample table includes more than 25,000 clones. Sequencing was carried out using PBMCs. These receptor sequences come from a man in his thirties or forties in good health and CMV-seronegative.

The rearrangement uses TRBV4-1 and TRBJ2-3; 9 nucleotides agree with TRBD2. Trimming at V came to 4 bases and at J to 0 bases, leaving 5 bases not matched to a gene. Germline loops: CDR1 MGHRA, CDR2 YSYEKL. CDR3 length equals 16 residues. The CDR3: CASSRDTSGSTDTQYF. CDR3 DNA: TGCGCCAGCAGCCGAGACACTAGCGGGAGCACAGATACGCAGTATTTT.

Here the CDR3 reads CASSLVSGSGNTIYF. CDR3 DNA: TGCGCCAGCAGCTTGGTATCAGGCTCTGGAAACACCATATATTTT. The chain uses TRBV5-1 and TRBJ1-3; D uncertain. Per the germline V gene, CDR1 is SGHRS and CDR2 is YFSETQ. The CDR3 covers 15 residues. The V and J ends lost 0 bases and 0 bases respectively, with 7 bases between them.

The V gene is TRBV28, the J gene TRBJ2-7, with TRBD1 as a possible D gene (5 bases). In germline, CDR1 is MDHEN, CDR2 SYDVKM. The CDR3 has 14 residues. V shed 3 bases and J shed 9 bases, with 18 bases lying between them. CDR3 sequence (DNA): TGTGCCAGCAGTTTGACACAGGTTCATGTCGGGCAGTACTTC. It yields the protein CASSLTQVHVGQYF.

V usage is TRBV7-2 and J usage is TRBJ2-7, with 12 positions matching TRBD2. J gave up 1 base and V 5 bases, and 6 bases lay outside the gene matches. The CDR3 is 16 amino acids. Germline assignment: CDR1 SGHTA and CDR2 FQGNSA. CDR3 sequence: CASSPATSGGSYEQYF. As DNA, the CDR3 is TGTGCCAGCAGCCCTGCGACTAGCGGGGGATCCTACGAGCAGTACTTC.

CDR3 in amino acids: CAWTESAGGYTF. CDR3 sequence (DNA): TGTGCCTGGACCGAAAGCGCGGGTGGCTACACCTTC. The genes are TRBV30 and TRBJ1-2; D gene ambiguous. CDR1 and CDR2 (germline): GTSNPN, SVGIG (reference sequence). Trimming left V 4 bases short and J 7 bases short, with 13 bases between. CDR3 length: 12 amino acids.

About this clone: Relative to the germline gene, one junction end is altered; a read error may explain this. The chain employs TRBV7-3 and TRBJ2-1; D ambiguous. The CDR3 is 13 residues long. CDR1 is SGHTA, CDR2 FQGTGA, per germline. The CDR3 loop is CASSYSPYDEQFF. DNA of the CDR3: TGTGCCAGCAGCTATAGCCCCTACGATGAGCAGTTCTTC.

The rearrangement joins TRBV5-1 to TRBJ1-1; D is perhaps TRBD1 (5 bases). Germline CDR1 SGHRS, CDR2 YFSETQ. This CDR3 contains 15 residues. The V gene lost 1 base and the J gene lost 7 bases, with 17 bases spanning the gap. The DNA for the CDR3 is TGCGCCAGCAGCTTGCAGGGAAGGGGTACGAGTGAAGCTTTCTTT. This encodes CASSLQGRGTSEAFF.

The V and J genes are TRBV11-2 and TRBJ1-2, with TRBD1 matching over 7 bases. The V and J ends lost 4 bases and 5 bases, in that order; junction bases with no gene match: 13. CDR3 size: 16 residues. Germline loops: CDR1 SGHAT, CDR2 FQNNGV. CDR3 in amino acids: CASSSPRQGHRYGYTF. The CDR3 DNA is TGTGCCAGCAGCTCCCCCCGACAGGGCCATAGGTATGGCTACACCTTC.

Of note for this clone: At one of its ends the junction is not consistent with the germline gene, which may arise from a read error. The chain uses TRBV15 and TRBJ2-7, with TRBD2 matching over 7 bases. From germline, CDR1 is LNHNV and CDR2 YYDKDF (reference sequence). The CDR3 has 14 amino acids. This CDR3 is CATGSGRDPYEQYF. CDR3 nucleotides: TGTGCCACCGGCAGTGGGAGGGACCCCTACGAGCAGTACTTC.